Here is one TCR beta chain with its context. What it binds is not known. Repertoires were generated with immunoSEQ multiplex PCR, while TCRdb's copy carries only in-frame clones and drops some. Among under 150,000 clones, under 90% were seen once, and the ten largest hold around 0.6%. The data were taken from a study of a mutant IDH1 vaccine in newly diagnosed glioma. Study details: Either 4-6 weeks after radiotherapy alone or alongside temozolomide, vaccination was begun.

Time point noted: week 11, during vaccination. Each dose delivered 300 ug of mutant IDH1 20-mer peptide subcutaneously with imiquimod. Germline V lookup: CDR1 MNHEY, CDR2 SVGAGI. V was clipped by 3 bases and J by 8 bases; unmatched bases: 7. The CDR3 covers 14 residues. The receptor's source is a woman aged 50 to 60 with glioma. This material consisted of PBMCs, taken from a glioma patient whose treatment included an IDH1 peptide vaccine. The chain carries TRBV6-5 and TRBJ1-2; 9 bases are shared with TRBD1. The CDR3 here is CASSYTGQGPGYTF. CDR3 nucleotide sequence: TGTGCCAGCAGTTATACGGGACAGGGCCCCGGCTACACCTTC.